This T cell receptor beta chain was sequenced in a study of OX40 agonist ivuxolimab in advanced cancers. Only in-frame clones appear in the TCRdb table, and some are missing; sequencing was by immunoSEQ multiplex PCR. Counted here are more than 25,000 clones, around nine tenths occurring once; the ten biggest clones make up about a fifth. Trimming took 1 base from V and 0 from J, leaving 7 bases between them. Germline V CDR1 and CDR2: LGHNA, YSLEER. The CDR3 length is 15 residues. Notes on this clone: The sample holds other DNA sequences that translate to the same CDR3.

The starting material was CD4+ or CD8+ T cells sorted from blood, obtained in a trial of the OX40 agonist ivuxolimab. This sequence originates from an adult with an advanced solid tumor such as melanoma, head and neck, liver or kidney cancer. The gene calls are TRBV4-3 and TRBJ2-1; D ambiguous. The CDR3 reads CASSQVRSSYNEQFF. CDR3 bases: TGCGCCAGCAGCCAAGTTCGTTCCTCCTACAATGAGCAGTTCTTC.